This T cell receptor beta chain appears in the sequencing data of a study of blood T cell repertoires in COVID-19. Across the study: Collection of acute and convalescent COVID-19 samples took place in the United States, Italy and Spain. PBMCs, B-cell-depleted T cells, or T cells provided the cDNA or gDNA that made up the material.

Original analysis: Estimates of nucleated cell counts were drawn from the amplification of reference gene primers. Repertoires were generated with immunoSEQ multiplex PCR, while TCRdb's copy carries only in-frame clones and drops some. The V and J calls and clone size come from that table; D and trimming were worked out from the DNA. The table shows 110,000 or so clones, with approximately 84% occurring only once. V lost 4 bases and J lost 6, with 15 bases in between. Germline CDR1 reads SGHDN; CDR2 reads FVKESK. This CDR3 spans 14 amino acids. The chain links TRBV14 to TRBJ1-2; D perhaps matches TRBD1 (5 bases). The sequence derives from a man aged 45 to 65 with acute or convalescent COVID-19. The sequenced sample was peripheral blood. The CDR3 bases are TGTGCCAGCAGCCCCAAGATCCCGGGGGATGGCTACACCTTC. It codes for CASSPKIPGDGYTF.